Following are 19 T cell receptor beta chains from one sample sequenced in a study of blood T cell repertoires in COVID-19. Produced via immunoSEQ multiplex PCR; TCRdb's table is partial and in-frame only. The sample yields roughly 88,000 clones, 65% to 90% seen once. The sample comprised peripheral blood. These receptors came from a woman of 80 years or more with active or convalescent COVID-19.

This rearrangement joins TRBV19 to TRBJ1-3; 7 bases agree with TRBD1. CDR3 length: 15 residues. The V gene end was trimmed by 4 bases and the J gene end by 0 bases; junction bases not matched to a gene: 3. Looked up from germline, CDR1 is LNHDA and CDR2 is SQIVND (reference sequence). The CDR3 region is CASSTDRASGNTIYF. In nucleotides, the CDR3 is TGTGCCAGTAGTACCGACAGGGCCTCTGGAAACACCATATATTTT.

The genes are TRBV2 and TRBJ1-6; 7 bases fit TRBD1. V was clipped by 3 bases and J by 7 bases; unmatched bases: 6. The CDR3 covers 15 residues. Germline V gives CDR1 SNHLY, CDR2 FYNNEI. Here the CDR3 reads CASSETGTENSPLHF. The CDR3 DNA reads TGTGCCAGCAGTGAGACCGGGACAGAAAATTCACCCCTCCACTTT. Based on the CDR3 plus reference TRBV2 and TRBJ1-6, the full variable domain is EPEVTQTPSHQVTQMGQEVILRCVPISNHLYFYWYRQILGQKVEFLVSFYNNEISEKSEIFDDQFSVERPDGSNFTLKIRSTKLEDSAMYFCASSETGTENSPLHFGNGTRLTVT.

This chain links TRBV27 with TRBJ2-2; tentative D call: TRBD2 (6 bases). The CDR3 runs to 14 residues. Trimming shortened V by 6 bases and J by 4 bases, and 12 bases separated the two germline ends. Germline loops: CDR1 MNHEY, CDR2 SMNVEV (reference sequence). In DNA, the CDR3 is TGTGCCAGCAGCCCGGGGCGGGGCACCGGGGAGCTGTTTTTT. The encoded protein is CASSPGRGTGELFF.

The chain recombines TRBV29-1 with TRBJ2-7; possibly TRBD2 for D (6 bases). This CDR3 region has 13 residues. The V end lost 4 bases, the J end lost 1 base, and 11 bases lay between the germline ends. The germline V gene encodes CDR1 SQVTM and CDR2 ANQGSEA. For the CDR3, the DNA is TGCAGCGTTGGAGGCGGGAAGTCCTACGAGCAGTACTTC. Its protein is CSVGGGKSYEQYF.

The V call is TRBV6-2 or TRBV6-3, the J call TRBJ1-1; 7 bases are a match to TRBD1. The CDR3 has 14 amino acids. CDR1 is MNHEY, CDR2 SVGEGT, per germline. With 4 bases clipped from V and 8 bases from J, the junction kept 10 bases outside the gene matches. Written as DNA, the CDR3 is TGTGCCAGCAGTTCGGACAGGCGGGTTTTGGAAGCTTTCTTT. Its protein is CASSSDRRVLEAFF.

The chain combines TRBV2 with TRBJ1-5; D is perhaps TRBD1 (5 bases). This CDR3 is 14 amino acids long. Trimming left V 4 bases short and J 3 bases short, with 10 bases between. CDR1 and CDR2 (germline): SNHLY, FYNNEI. CDR3 bases: TGTGCCAGCAGTGTAACGGACAACAATCAGCCCCAGCATTTT. Amino acid sequence: CASSVTDNNQPQHF.

This chain connects TRBV18 to TRBJ2-3; 10 bases agree with TRBD2. The CDR3 covers 16 residues. In germline, CDR1 is KGHSH, CDR2 LQKENI. After removal of 0 bases from V and 5 bases from J, the junction contained 5 bases not matched to a gene. Written as DNA, the CDR3 is TGTGCCAGCTCACCACCAAGCGGGAGGGCCGTAGATACGCAGTATTTT. This gives the protein CASSPPSGRAVDTQYF.

The chain has TRBV12-3 or TRBV12-4 and TRBJ2-2; D perhaps matches TRBD1 (6 bases). There are 13 residues in the CDR3. Trimming took 6 bases from V and 5 from J, leaving 10 bases between them. The CDR3 DNA reads TGTGCCAGCAGCTCAGGGGTTACCGGGGAGCTGTTTTTT. Residues: CASSSGVTGELFF.

The CDR3 here is CSAGTGNEQFF. The CDR3 DNA sequence: TGCAGTGCTGGGACAGGTAATGAGCAGTTCTTC. The rearrangement joins TRBV20-1 to TRBJ2-1; 8 bases are shared with TRBD1. The CDR3 totals 11 residues. Germline CDR1 DFQATT, CDR2 SNEGSKA (reference sequence). The V and J ends lost 5 bases and 7 bases, in that order; junction bases with no gene match: 1.

The chain uses TRBV23-1 and TRBJ2-7; the D is unclear. TRBV23-1 is given ORF status, its function remaining uncertain. The CDR3 has 12 residues. Trimming left V 3 bases short and J 1 base short, with 4 bases between. The CDR3 region is CASSHLSYEQYF. The CDR3 DNA sequence: TGCGCCAGCAGTCATCTATCCTACGAGCAGTACTTC.

This chain connects TRBV2 to TRBJ2-1; 8 bases agree with TRBD2. V shed 6 bases, J shed 7 bases, and the junction held 11 bases outside the gene matches. The CDR3 has 15 residues. The V gene's germline CDR1 is SNHLY and CDR2 FYNNEI. CDR3 bases: TGTGCCAGCAGGACCCTCTCGGGACTAGGTAATGAGCAGTTCTTC. Protein: CASRTLSGLGNEQFF.

The chain combines TRBV24-1 with TRBJ2-7, with D possibly matching TRBD2 (6 bases). Germline lookup yields CDR1 KGHDR and CDR2 SFDVKD. V gave up 3 bases and J gave up 0 bases, with 11 bases separating them. The CDR3 sequence is 15 residues long. The CDR3: CATSDAGPSSYEQYF. Here the CDR3 DNA reads TGTGCCACCAGTGATGCGGGGCCTAGCTCCTACGAGCAGTACTTC.

V and J are TRBV11-1 and TRBJ2-3, with D uncertain. The ends were cut back, 4 bases at V and 4 bases at J, with 15 bases in the middle. The CDR3 loop spans 15 amino acids. The germline gives CDR1 SGHAT, CDR2 FQDESV (reference sequence). The CDR3 DNA follows: TGTGCCAGCAGCTCTGGTAGCTTGTGGTCAGATACGCAGTATTTT. It codes for CASSSGSLWSDTQYF.

V is TRBV6-5 and J is TRBJ1-4; D not resolved. Germline V gives CDR1 MNHEY, CDR2 SVGAGI. The CDR3 totals 14 residues. Between the trimmed V and J ends, which lost 0 bases and 7 bases, there was a span of 9 bases. In DNA, the CDR3 is TGTGCCAGCAGTTACTCGAGGGTAGTTGAAAAACTGTTTTTT. It is translated as CASSYSRVVEKLFF.

This clone appeared a few times. This CDR3 is CASSLRQGGNTEAFF. CDR3 DNA sequence: TGCGCCAGCAGCTTACGACAGGGTGGGAACACTGAAGCTTTCTTT. The V call is TRBV5-1, the J call TRBJ1-1, with 7 bases lining up with TRBD1. The CDR3 has 15 residues. CDR1 is SGHRS, CDR2 YFSETQ, per germline. The ends lost 2 bases at V and 1 base at J; junction bases unmatched: 5.

The chain links TRBV24-1 to TRBJ2-2; 12 bases map to TRBD2. V lost 9 bases, J lost 1 base, and 5 bases stayed unmatched. Germline V CDR1 and CDR2: KGHDR, SFDVKD. This CDR3 region has 16 residues. The CDR3 loop reads CATGSGLAGNTGELFF. For the CDR3, the DNA is TGTGCCACCGGATCGGGACTAGCGGGGAACACCGGGGAGCTGTTTTTT.

The chain joins TRBV12-3 or TRBV12-4 to TRBJ1-1, with D hard to call. V was pared by 9 bases and J by 5 bases, with 13 bases between. CDR3 length: 12 residues. CDR3 amino acids: CASQASSTEAFF. DNA for the CDR3: TGTGCCAGTCAGGCCTCCTCAACTGAAGCTTTCTTT.

The chain carries TRBV11-2 and TRBJ2-1, with TRBD2 matching over 11 bases. This CDR3 is built from 19 residues. Trimming cost V 3 bases and J 0 bases; bases outside gene matches: 10. CDR1 and CDR2 from the germline V gene are SGHAT and FQNNGV. The CDR3 loop is CASSFPPLAGGPSYNEQFF. Here the CDR3 DNA reads TGTGCCAGCAGCTTCCCCCCTTTAGCGGGAGGGCCCTCCTACAATGAGCAGTTCTTC.

This clone was seen a handful of times. This chain links TRBV19 with TRBJ1-1; 8 bases are a match to TRBD1. The CDR3 runs to 15 residues. Germline V lookup: CDR1 LNHDA, CDR2 SQIVND (reference sequence). Losses at the gene ends were 5 bases for V and 4 bases for J; bases not matched to a gene: 9. The CDR3 protein is CASSFGQGGGTEAFF. DNA of the CDR3: TGTGCCAGTAGTTTCGGACAGGGCGGAGGCACTGAAGCTTTCTTT. The full variable domain, with the rest looked up from reference TRBV19 and TRBJ1-1, is DGGITQSPKYLFRKEGQNVTLSCEQNLNHDAMYWYRQDPGQGLRLIYYSQIVNDFQKGDIAEGYSVSREKKESFPLTVTSAQKNPTAFYLCASSFGQGGGTEAFFGQGTRLTVV.